These 23 T cell receptor beta chains came from one sample sequenced in a study of T-cell reconstitution after alpha-beta-depleted transplantation in children. The TCRbeta library incorporated unique molecular identifiers. Each CDR3 protein gets one entry after TCRdb re-called the PCR reads with MiXCR. The table lists 580,000 or so distinct CDR3 sequences, roughly 24% of them singletons. The material was PBMCs, mostly from graft donor cells, obtained 360 days after TCRalphabeta/CD19-depleted stem cell transplant. The receptor source for this set is a boy younger than two who had a stem cell transplant for acute myeloid leukemia, so the T cells may come from the graft donor.

The chain joins TRBV7-2 to TRBJ2-4; no clear D gene. Trimming removed 1 base at V and 2 bases at J, with 6 bases between. Germline CDR1 is SGHTA and CDR2 is FQGNSA. The CDR3 is 14 amino acids. In DNA, the CDR3 is TGTGCCAGCAGCTTAGACATAACCAAAAACATTCAGTACTTC. This translates into CASSLDITKNIQYF.

The genes are TRBV11-3 and TRBJ1-6; D is uncertain. Trimming shortened V by 3 bases and J by 10 bases, and 7 bases separated the two germline ends. The CDR3 loop spans 12 amino acids. Germline loops: CDR1 SGHNT, CDR2 YENEEA. The CDR3 spells CASSFSSSPLHF. CDR3 bases: TGTGCCAGCAGCTTTTCATCGTCACCCCTCCACTTT.

This clonotype was counted ten times or more. This sequence joins TRBV12-3 or TRBV12-4 and TRBJ2-1; TRBD2 might be the D (7 bases). CDR3 size: 16 residues. Between the trimmed V and J ends, which lost 6 bases and 4 bases, there was a span of 19 bases. In nucleotides, the CDR3 is TGTGCCAGCAGCCCCCAAAGGGGGGGGCCTTACAATGAGCAGTTCTTC. Translated, it gives CASSPQRGGPYNEQFF.

The chain carries TRBV6-5 and TRBJ1-1; D is uncertain. Germline CDR1 MNHEY, CDR2 SVGAGI. Trimming pared 1 base from V and 14 bases from J, leaving 20 bases between. The CDR3 length is 14 residues. CDR3 DNA: TGTGCCAGCAGTTACTTTGGGGTCTCGGGGAGCTACTTCTTT. It yields the protein CASSYFGVSGSYFF.

The chain carries TRBV10-1 and TRBJ2-3; 12 bases are shared with TRBD2. V lost 0 bases and J lost 6; bases outside the gene matches: 7. There are 17 residues in the CDR3. Germline V CDR1 and CDR2: WNHNN, SYGVQD (reference sequence). CDR3 sequence (DNA): TGCGCCAGCAGTGAGTCGTCTCTAGCGGGGGGGACGGATACGCAGTATTTT. Translated, it gives CASSESSLAGGTDTQYF.

This clonotype was seen just once. The chain recombines TRBV12-3 or TRBV12-4 with TRBJ2-2, with D perhaps TRBD1 or TRBD2 (5 bases each). The CDR3 consists of 14 residues. V shed 6 bases and J shed 6 bases, with 14 bases lying between them. The CDR3 reads CASREWGKAGELFF. The CDR3 region has the DNA TGTGCCAGCAGAGAGTGGGGGAAAGCCGGGGAGCTGTTTTTT.

This clonotype was observed many times. J is TRBJ1-2 and V is TRBV12-3 or TRBV12-4; no firm D call. Trimming removed 3 bases at V and 0 bases at J, with 5 bases between. CDR3 size: 13 residues. DNA for the CDR3: TGTGCCAGCAGTTTCTCCCCTAACTATGGCTACACCTTC. Translated, it gives CASSFSPNYGYTF.

V gene TRBV5-8 combines with J gene TRBJ1-6; no firm D call. The CDR3 is 14 amino acids. Germline V gene sequence: CDR1 SGHTS, CDR2 YDEGEE. Trimming took 2 bases from V and 10 from J, leaving 13 bases between them. The chain's CDR3 is CASSFGTLRSPLHF. CDR3 coding DNA: TGTGCCAGCAGCTTCGGAACCTTGAGGTCACCCCTCCACTTT.

This clonotype has at least ten counts. The chain recombines TRBV4-1 with TRBJ1-2; D ambiguous. This CDR3 spans 13 amino acids. CDR1 MGHRA and CDR2 YSYEKL come from the germline V gene. The germline V and J ends were trimmed by 3 bases and 3 bases, with 8 bases remaining between them. The CDR3 protein is CASSQGFDYGYTF. For the CDR3, the DNA is TGCGCCAGCAGCCAGGGTTTCGACTATGGCTACACCTTC.

This clonotype was seen at least ten times. The rearrangement links TRBV20-1 to TRBJ2-1, with 10 bases identical to TRBD2. Looked up from germline, CDR1 is DFQATT and CDR2 is SNEGSKA (reference sequence). The CDR3 totals 12 residues. J lost 11 bases, V lost 4 bases, and 5 bases had no gene match. In DNA, the CDR3 is TGCAGTGCTATTTCTAGCGGGGGCCAGCAGTTCTTC. This encodes CSAISSGGQQFF.

This clonotype was detected only a few times. Here the CDR3 DNA reads TGCAGCGTTGGGAGGAGCACTGAAGCTTTCTTT. It translates to CSVGRSTEAFF. The chain recombines TRBV29-1 with TRBJ1-1; unclear D gene. V was shortened by 4 bases and J by 4 bases, with 7 bases between the two germline ends. From germline, CDR1 is SQVTM and CDR2 ANQGSEA. The CDR3 extends over 11 amino acids.

On this clonotype itself: Being one base from a much bigger clone, this may be a read error. The chain is built from TRBV5-1 and TRBJ2-1; 7 bases are a match to TRBD1. The germline V gene has CDR1 SGHRS and CDR2 YFSETQ. The trim removed 0 bases at V and 5 bases at J, leaving 2 bases unmatched. The CDR3 is made up of 14 amino acids. CDR3 in amino acids: CASSLDRGHNEQFF. The CDR3 DNA reads as TGCGCCAGCAGCTTGGACAGGGGTCACAATGAGCAGTTCTTC.

This clonotype was observed a few times. The chain uses TRBV20-1 and TRBJ2-7; D might be TRBD2 (5 bases). CDR1 DFQATT and CDR2 SNEGSKA come from the germline V gene (reference sequence). Trimming removed 3 bases from V and 3 bases from J, with 9 bases in between. This CDR3 comprises 12 residues. The CDR3 loop reads CSARRRFYEQYF. As DNA, the CDR3 is TGCAGTGCTAGGAGGAGGTTCTACGAGCAGTACTTC.

Ten or more counts support this clonotype. V usage is TRBV6-2 or TRBV6-3 and J usage is TRBJ2-7, with TRBD2 matching 7 bases. Looked up from germline, CDR1 is MNHEY and CDR2 is SVGEGT. J was trimmed by 2 bases and V by 7 bases; bases with no gene match: 5. The CDR3 loop spans 13 amino acids. DNA of the CDR3: TGTGCCAGCACCAAGGGAGGGCCCTACGAGCAGTACTTC. Translation: CASTKGGPYEQYF.

V usage is TRBV20-1 and J usage is TRBJ2-1, with TRBD2 identical over 8 bases. Germline loops: CDR1 DFQATT, CDR2 SNEGSKA (reference sequence). The V and J ends lost 6 bases and 5 bases, in that order; junction bases with no gene match: 12. This CDR3 contains 15 residues. In nucleotides, the CDR3 is TGCAGTGCCGGGGGGATCGGGGGGGCTAACAATGAGCAGTTCTTC. This gives the protein CSAGGIGGANNEQFF.

The CDR3 reads CAISEPGETQYF. Written as DNA, the CDR3 is TGTGCCATCAGTGAGCCGGGTGAGACCCAGTACTTC. The V gene is TRBV10-3, the J gene TRBJ2-5; D not certain. Germline values: CDR1 ENHRY, CDR2 SYGVKD. Between the trimmed V and J ends, which lost 2 bases and 5 bases, there was a span of 6 bases. CDR3 length equals 12 residues.

The chain recombines TRBV9 with TRBJ2-1; the D gene could be TRBD1 or TRBD2 (6 bases each). Germline CDR1 is SGDLS and CDR2 is YYNGEE. The CDR3 runs 14 residues. Trimming removed 5 bases from V and 10 bases from J, with 19 bases in between. The CDR3 reads CASSFYGGHKEQFF. The CDR3 coding sequence is TGTGCCAGCAGTTTTTACGGGGGCCATAAGGAGCAGTTCTTC.

This clonotype has at least ten counts. The V gene is TRBV11-2, the J gene TRBJ1-3, with a weak D call TRBD1 (5 bases). Germline V CDR1 and CDR2: SGHAT, FQNNGV. The CDR3 has 15 amino acids. Between the trimmed V and J ends, which lost 4 bases and 0 bases, there was a span of 10 bases. This CDR3 reads CASSSRGYSGNTIYF. CDR3 DNA sequence: TGTGCCAGCAGCTCTCGGGGCTACTCTGGAAACACCATATATTTT.

V is TRBV12-5 and J is TRBJ2-7; TRBD1 might be the D (5 bases). From germline, CDR1 is LGHNT and CDR2 FRNRAP. Trimming shortened V by 2 bases and J by 0 bases, and 8 bases separated the two germline ends. The CDR3 is 14 amino acids. The CDR3 reads CASGLSTDSYEQYF. CDR3 DNA: TGTGCTAGTGGTTTGTCGACAGACTCCTACGAGCAGTACTTC.

The chain is built from TRBV20-1 and TRBJ1-4, with D perhaps TRBD1 (5 bases). V was shortened by 7 bases and J by 6 bases, with 9 bases between the two germline ends. CDR3 length equals 11 residues. CDR1 and CDR2 (germline): DFQATT, SNEGSKA (reference sequence). CDR3 DNA sequence: TGCAGTGTATGGGGCCATGAAAAACTGTTTTTT. It encodes CSVWGHEKLFF.

This clonotype was observed many times. V usage is TRBV4-3 and J usage is TRBJ2-5, with D possibly being TRBD1 or TRBD2 (5 bases each). V dropped 1 base and J dropped 1 base, with 10 bases sitting between them. Germline V gene sequence: CDR1 LGHNA, CDR2 YSLEER. There are 15 residues in the CDR3. CDR3 DNA: TGCGCCAGCAGCCAAGTCCTTGGGGGCCAAGAGACCCAGTACTTC. Amino acid sequence: CASSQVLGGQETQYF.

This sequence joins TRBV7-9 and TRBJ2-5; D gene unclear. The V end lost 2 bases, the J end lost 1 base, and 11 bases lay between the germline ends. The length of the CDR3 is 15 residues. Germline V CDR1 and CDR2: SEHNR, FQNEAQ (reference sequence). The CDR3 is CASSLPSFGQETQYF. The CDR3 DNA follows: TGTGCCAGCAGCTTACCCTCTTTTGGCCAAGAGACCCAGTACTTC.

This chain joins TRBV4-3 and TRBJ2-7; a possible D gene is TRBD2 (6 bases). Germline V lookup: CDR1 LGHNA, CDR2 YSLEER. V dropped 0 bases and J dropped 2 bases, with 11 bases sitting between them. CDR3 length equals 15 residues. CDR3 nucleotide sequence: TGCGCCAGCAGCCAAGAAGGGCGGGGACCCTACGAGCAGTACTTC. Translating it yields CASSQEGRGPYEQYF.